The clone carrying this T cell receptor (beta chain) was found many times. Its antigen is unknown. This entry comes from a study of metastatic and nonmetastatic thyroid tumors. Study summary: Repertoires from malignant and benign thyroid patients were compared across blood and tumor or nodule tissue.

No treatment had been given to any patient before thyroid surgery. Study conclusions and caveats: Reported TCR beta diversity, measured in blood and tumor, was significantly higher for malignant thyroid tumors than for benign nodules.

How the authors handled the data: Variation in CDR3 across clinicopathological groups served as the basis for constructing a distant-metastasis classifier in papillary thyroid cancer. TCRdb re-clonotyped the PCR reads via MiXCR. TCRdb's processing, not the study's, gives the V and J calls here. Seen here are fewer than 35,000 clones, approximately 15% observed once, and the top ten hold 19%. The V gene end was trimmed by 3 bases and the J gene end by 6 bases; junction bases not matched to a gene: 6. The V gene's germline CDR1 is SNHLY and CDR2 FYNNEI. The CDR3 spans 15 residues. The origin of this receptor is a male donor with papillary thyroid cancer or a benign thyroid nodule (not recorded which). Some clones in this sample may be carry-over from other donors' samples. The chain carries TRBV2 and TRBJ2-3; 10 nucleotides line up with TRBD2. Specimen: blood. CDR3 residues: CASSELAGANDTQYF. CDR3 nucleotide sequence: TGTGCCAGCAGTGAGCTAGCGGGAGCAAATGATACGCAGTATTTT.